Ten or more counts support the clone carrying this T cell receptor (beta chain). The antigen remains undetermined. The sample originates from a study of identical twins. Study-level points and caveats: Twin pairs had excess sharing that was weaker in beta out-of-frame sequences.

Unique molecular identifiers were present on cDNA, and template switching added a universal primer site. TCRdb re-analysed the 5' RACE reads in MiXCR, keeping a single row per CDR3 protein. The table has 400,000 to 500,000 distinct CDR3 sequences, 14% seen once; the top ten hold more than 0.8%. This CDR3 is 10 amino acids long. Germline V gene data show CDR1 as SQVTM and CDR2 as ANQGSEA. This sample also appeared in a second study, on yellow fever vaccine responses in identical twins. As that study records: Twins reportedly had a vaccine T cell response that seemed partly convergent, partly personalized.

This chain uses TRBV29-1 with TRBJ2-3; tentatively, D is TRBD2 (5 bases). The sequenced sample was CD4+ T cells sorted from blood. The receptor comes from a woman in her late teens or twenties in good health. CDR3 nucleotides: TGCACCGGGATGGGGGATACGCAGTATTTT. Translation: CTGMGDTQYF.